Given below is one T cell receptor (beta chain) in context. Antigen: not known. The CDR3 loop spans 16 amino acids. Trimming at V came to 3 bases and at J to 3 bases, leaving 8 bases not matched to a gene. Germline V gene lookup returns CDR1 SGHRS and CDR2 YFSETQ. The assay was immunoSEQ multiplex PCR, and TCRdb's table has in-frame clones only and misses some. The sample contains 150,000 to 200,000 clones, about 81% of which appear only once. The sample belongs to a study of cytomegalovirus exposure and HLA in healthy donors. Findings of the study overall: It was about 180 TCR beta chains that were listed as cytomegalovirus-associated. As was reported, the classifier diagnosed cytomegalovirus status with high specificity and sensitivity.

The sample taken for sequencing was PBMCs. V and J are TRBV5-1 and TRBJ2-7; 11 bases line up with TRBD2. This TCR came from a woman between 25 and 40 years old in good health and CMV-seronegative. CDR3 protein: CASSWGLADVYYEQYF. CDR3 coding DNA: TGCGCCAGCAGCTGGGGACTAGCGGACGTTTACTACGAGCAGTACTTC.